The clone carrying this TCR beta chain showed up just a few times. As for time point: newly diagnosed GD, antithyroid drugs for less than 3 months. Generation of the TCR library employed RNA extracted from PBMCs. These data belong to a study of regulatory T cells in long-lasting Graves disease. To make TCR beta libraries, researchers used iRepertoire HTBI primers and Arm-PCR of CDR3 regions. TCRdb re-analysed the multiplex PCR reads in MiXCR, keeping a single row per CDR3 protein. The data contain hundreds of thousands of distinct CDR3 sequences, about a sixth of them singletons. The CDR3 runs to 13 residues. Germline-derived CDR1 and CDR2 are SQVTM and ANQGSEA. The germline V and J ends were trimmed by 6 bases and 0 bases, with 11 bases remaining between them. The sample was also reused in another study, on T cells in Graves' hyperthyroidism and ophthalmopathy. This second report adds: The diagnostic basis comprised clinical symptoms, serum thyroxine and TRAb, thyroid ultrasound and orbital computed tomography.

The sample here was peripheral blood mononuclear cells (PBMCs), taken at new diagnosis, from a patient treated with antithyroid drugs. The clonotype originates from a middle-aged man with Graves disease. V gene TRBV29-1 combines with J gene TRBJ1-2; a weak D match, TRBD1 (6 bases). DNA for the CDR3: TGCAGCGTGGCACAGGGAGCTAACTATGGCTACACCTTC. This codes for CSVAQGANYGYTF. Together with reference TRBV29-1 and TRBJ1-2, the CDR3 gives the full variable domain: SAVISQKPSRDICQRGTSLTIQCQVDSQVTMMFWYRQQPGQSLTLIATANQGSEATYESGFVIDKFPISRPNLTFSTLTVSNMSPEDSSIYLCSVAQGANYGYTFGSGTRLTVV.